This T cell receptor (beta chain) was identified during a study of blood T cell repertoires in COVID-19. In the study overall: The United States, Italy and Spain were the sources of the acute and convalescent COVID-19 samples.

Trimming removed 1 base from V and 6 bases from J, with 12 bases in between. The CDR3 covers 14 residues. The germline V gene has CDR1 SGHTA and CDR2 FQGNSA. Per the original methods: Amplification from reference gene primers served as the basis for estimated nucleated cell counts. The repertoire was sequenced with immunoSEQ multiplex PCR; TCRdb's copy has only in-frame clones and lacks some. V, J and clone size are taken as reported in that table, and D and trimming were inferred from the DNA itself. The sample holds fewer than 25,000 clones, 89% seen once. The TCR sequence derives from a human donor in a cohort sampled during active COVID-19. Material for sequencing was peripheral blood. The chain carries TRBV7-2 and TRBJ1-1; a possible D gene is TRBD1 (6 bases). Here the CDR3 DNA reads TGTGCCAGCAGCTTAGAGGGGGGGCTTCCTGAAGCTTTCTTT. Residues: CASSLEGGLPEAFF.